A selection of T cell receptor beta chains follows, all from one sample in a study of follicular helper T cells after annual influenza vaccination. TCRdb's table, derived via immunoSEQ multiplex PCR, lists solely in-frame clones and lacks some. The sample yields around 2,500 clones, around 83% seen once. Sequences were derived from CXCR5+ CD38- circulating T follicular helper cells from blood, sampled on the day of influenza vaccination. These receptors originate from an adult who received the influenza vaccine. CDR3s include the opening cysteine and the closing phenylalanine or tryptophan. The order of the fields is D gene, clone size, J gene, V gene, CDR3 DNA, CDR3 protein. D genes are given only for firm matches. The listing skips clone size in some rows; elsewhere it reads once, few, many or a size class.

d_gene: .
abundance: .
j_gene: TRBJ1-1
v_gene: TRBV7-3
CDR3nt: TGTGCCAGCAGCTTAGGACTGCCGAACACTGAAGCTTTCTTT
CDR3aa: CASSLGLPNTEAFF

d_gene: .
abundance: .
j_gene: TRBJ2-5
v_gene: TRBV6-4
CDR3nt: TGTGCCAGCAGTCCTTCCGCCGACACCTCGGAGACCCAGTACTTC
CDR3aa: CASSPSADTSETQYF

d_gene: .
abundance: .
j_gene: TRBJ1-1
v_gene: TRBV2
CDR3nt: TGTGCCAGCAGTGAATTGACAGCCCTGATAACTGAAGCTTTCTTT
CDR3aa: CASSELTALITEAFF

d_gene: .
abundance: .
j_gene: TRBJ1-5
v_gene: TRBV4-1
CDR3nt: TGCGCCAGCAGCCAAGATCCTACGGGTCTCGATCAGCCCCAGCATTTT
CDR3aa: CASSQDPTGLDQPQHF

d_gene: .
abundance: .
j_gene: TRBJ1-2
v_gene: TRBV19
CDR3nt: TGTGCCAGTAGTCCTTCAACAGGGAACTATGGCTACACCTTC
CDR3aa: CASSPSTGNYGYTF

d_gene: .
abundance: .
j_gene: TRBJ1-2
v_gene: TRBV6-1
CDR3nt: TGTGCCAGCAGTGACCACAACCGGGGCGTCTATGGCTACACCTTC
CDR3aa: CASSDHNRGVYGYTF

d_gene: .
abundance: once
j_gene: TRBJ2-4
v_gene: TRBV19
CDR3nt: TGTGCCAGTAGTAACCCAGGGGGAGGCATTCAGTACTTC
CDR3aa: CASSNPGGGIQYF

d_gene: .
abundance: .
j_gene: TRBJ2-3
v_gene: TRBV6-4
CDR3nt: TGTGCCAGCAGTGAGGGGGGAGATACGCAGTATTTT
CDR3aa: CASSEGGDTQYF

d_gene: TRBD2
abundance: .
j_gene: TRBJ2-5
v_gene: TRBV5-1
CDR3nt: TGCGCCAGCAGCTCCTTAGCGGGAGGAGAGACCCAGTACTTC
CDR3aa: CASSSLAGGETQYF

d_gene: TRBD1
abundance: .
j_gene: TRBJ1-1
v_gene: TRBV28
CDR3nt: TGTGCCAGCAGTTTATGGAGGGGGCAGGCTTTCTTT
CDR3aa: CASSLWRGQAFF

d_gene: .
abundance: .
j_gene: TRBJ1-5
v_gene: TRBV12-5
CDR3nt: TGTGCTAGTGGTTCAGGGGACGGGGGCAATCAGCCCCAGCATTTT
CDR3aa: CASGSGDGGNQPQHF

d_gene: .
abundance: .
j_gene: TRBJ1-4
v_gene: TRBV18
CDR3nt: TGTGCCAGCTCACCCGGGACATCTGCAACTAATGAAAAACTGTTTTTT
CDR3aa: CASSPGTSATNEKLFF

d_gene: .
abundance: .
j_gene: TRBJ1-2
v_gene: TRBV6-1
CDR3nt: TGTGCCAGCAGAGTAATCGGGGGGGGAGCAGGCGGCTACACCTTC
CDR3aa: CASRVIGGGAGGYTF

d_gene: .
abundance: .
j_gene: TRBJ2-2
v_gene: TRBV7-3
CDR3nt: TGTGCCAGCAGCCCGGGACAAATGAACACCGGGGAGCTGTTTTTT
CDR3aa: CASSPGQMNTGELFF

d_gene: TRBD1
abundance: .
j_gene: TRBJ1-6
v_gene: TRBV6-1
CDR3nt: TGTGCCATATTGGGGACAGCCTTAAATTCACCCCTCCACTTT
CDR3aa: CAILGTALNSPLHF